One T cell receptor (beta chain) is described in this entry. Source study methods: Scientists estimated how many nucleated cells there were by amplifying reference gene primers. Assay: immunoSEQ multiplex PCR; the TCRdb copy retains only in-frame clones and omits some. V, J and clone size were drawn from that table, and D and trimming were deduced from the DNA. The data contain some 33,000 clones, more than 80% of them singletons. J gave up 2 bases and V 3 bases, and 4 bases lay outside the gene matches. The CDR3 spans 14 residues. Germline V gives CDR1 MNHNS, CDR2 SASEGT. The record originates from a study of blood T cell repertoires in COVID-19. For the study at large: PBMCs, B-cell-depleted T cells, or T cells provided the cDNA or gDNA that made up the material.

The chain has TRBV6-1 and TRBJ2-7; 7 bases are shared with TRBD1. Material: peripheral blood. The sequence was obtained from a human donor in a cohort sampled during active COVID-19. CDR3 sequence (DNA): TGTGCCAGCAGTGATGTCAGGGGGACCTACGAGCAGTACTTC. Translation gives CASSDVRGTYEQYF.